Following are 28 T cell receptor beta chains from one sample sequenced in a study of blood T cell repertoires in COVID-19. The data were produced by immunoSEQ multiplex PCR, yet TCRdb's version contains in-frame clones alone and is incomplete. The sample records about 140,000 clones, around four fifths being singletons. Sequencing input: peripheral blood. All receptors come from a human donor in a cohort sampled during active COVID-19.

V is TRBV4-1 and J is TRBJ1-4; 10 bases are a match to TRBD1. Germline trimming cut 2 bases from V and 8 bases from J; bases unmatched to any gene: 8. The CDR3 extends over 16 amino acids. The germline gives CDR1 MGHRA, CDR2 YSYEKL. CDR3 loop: CASSQPGQGKEEKLFF. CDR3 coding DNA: TGCGCCAGCAGCCAACCGGGACAGGGGAAGGAGGAAAAACTGTTTTTT.

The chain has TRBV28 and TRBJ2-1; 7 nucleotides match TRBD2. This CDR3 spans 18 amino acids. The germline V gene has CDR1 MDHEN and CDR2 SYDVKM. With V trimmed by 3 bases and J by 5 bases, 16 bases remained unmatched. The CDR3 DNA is TGTGCCAGCAGTTTGGTTTCAGGGAGGGGATTGGGGCACAATGAGCAGTTCTTC. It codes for CASSLVSGRGLGHNEQFF.

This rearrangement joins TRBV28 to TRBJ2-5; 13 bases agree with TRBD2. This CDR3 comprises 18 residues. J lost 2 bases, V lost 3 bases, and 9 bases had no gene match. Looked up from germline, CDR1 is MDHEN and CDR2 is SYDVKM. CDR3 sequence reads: CASSFSGLAGATQETQYF. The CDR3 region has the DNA TGTGCCAGCAGTTTTTCAGGACTAGCGGGAGCGACACAAGAGACCCAGTACTTC. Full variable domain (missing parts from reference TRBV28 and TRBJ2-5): DVKVTQSSRYLVKRTGEKVFLECVQDMDHENMFWYRQDPGLGLRLIYFSYDVKMKEKGDIPEGYSVSREKKERFSLILESASTNQTSMYLCASSFSGLAGATQETQYFGPGTRLLVL.

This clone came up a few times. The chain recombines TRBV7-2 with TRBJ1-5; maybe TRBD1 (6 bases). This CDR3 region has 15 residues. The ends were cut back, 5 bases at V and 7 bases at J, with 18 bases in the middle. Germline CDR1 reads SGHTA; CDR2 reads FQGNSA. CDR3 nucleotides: TGTGCCAGCAGCCCCCGTCGGGCAGGGGTACAGCCCCAGCATTTT. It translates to CASSPRRAGVQPQHF. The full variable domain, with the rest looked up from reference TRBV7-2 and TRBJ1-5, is GAGVSQSPSNKVTEKGKDVELRCDPISGHTALYWYRQSLGQGLEFLIYFQGNSAPDKSGLPSDRFSAERTGGSVSTLTIQRTQQEDSAVYLCASSPRRAGVQPQHFGDGTRLSIL.

CDR3 protein: CASRSGTALEKLFF. The CDR3 nucleotides read TGTGCCAGCAGGAGCGGGACCGCTCTTGAAAAACTGTTTTTT. This chain connects TRBV6-5 to TRBJ1-4; D may be TRBD1 (5 bases). The CDR3 has 14 residues. CDR1 MNHEY and CDR2 SVGAGI come from the germline V gene. V lost 6 bases, J lost 7 bases, and 15 bases lay in between.

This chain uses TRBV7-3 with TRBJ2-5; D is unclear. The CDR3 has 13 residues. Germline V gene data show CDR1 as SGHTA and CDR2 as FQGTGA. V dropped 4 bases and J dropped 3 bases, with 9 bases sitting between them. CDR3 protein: CASSCTPEETQYF. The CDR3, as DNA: TGTGCCAGCAGCTGTACTCCCGAAGAGACCCAGTACTTC.

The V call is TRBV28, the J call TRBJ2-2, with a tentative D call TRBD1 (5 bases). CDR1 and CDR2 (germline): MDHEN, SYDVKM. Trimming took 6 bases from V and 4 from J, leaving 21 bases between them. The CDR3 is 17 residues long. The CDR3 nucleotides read TGTGCCAGCAGAAACCCAGCGCAGGGAAAAGGCACCGGGGAGCTGTTTTTT. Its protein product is CASRNPAQGKGTGELFF.

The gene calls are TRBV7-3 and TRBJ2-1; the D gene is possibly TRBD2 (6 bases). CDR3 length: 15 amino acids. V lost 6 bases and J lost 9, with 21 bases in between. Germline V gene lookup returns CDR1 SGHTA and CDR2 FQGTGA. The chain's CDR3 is CASSPEQAGSGEQFF. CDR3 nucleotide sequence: TGTGCCAGCAGTCCTGAGCAGGCGGGGTCTGGTGAGCAGTTCTTC.

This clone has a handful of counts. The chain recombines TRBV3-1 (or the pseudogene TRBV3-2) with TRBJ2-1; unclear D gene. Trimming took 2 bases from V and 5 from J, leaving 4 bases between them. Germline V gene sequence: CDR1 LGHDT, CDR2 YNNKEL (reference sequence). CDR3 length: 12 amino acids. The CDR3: CASSQYHNEQFF. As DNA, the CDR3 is TGTGCCAGCAGCCAATATCACAATGAGCAGTTCTTC.

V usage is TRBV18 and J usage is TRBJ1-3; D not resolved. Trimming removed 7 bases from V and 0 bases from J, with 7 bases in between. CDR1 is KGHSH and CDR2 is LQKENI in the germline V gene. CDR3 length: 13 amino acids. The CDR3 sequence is CASYRDSGNTIYF. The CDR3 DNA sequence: TGTGCCAGCTACAGAGACTCTGGAAACACCATATATTTT.

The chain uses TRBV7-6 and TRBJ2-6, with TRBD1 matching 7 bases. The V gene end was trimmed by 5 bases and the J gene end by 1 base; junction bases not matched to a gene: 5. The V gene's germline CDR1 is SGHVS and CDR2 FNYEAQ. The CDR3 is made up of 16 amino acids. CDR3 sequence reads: CASSDTGASGANVLTF. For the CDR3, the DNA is TGTGCCAGCAGCGATACAGGGGCATCTGGGGCCAACGTCCTGACTTTC.

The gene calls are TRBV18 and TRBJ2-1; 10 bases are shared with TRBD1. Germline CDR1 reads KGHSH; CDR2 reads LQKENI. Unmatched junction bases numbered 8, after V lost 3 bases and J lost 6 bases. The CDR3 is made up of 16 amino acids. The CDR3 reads CASSPKTGGWSNEQFF. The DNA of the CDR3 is TGTGCCAGCTCACCTAAGACAGGGGGCTGGAGCAATGAGCAGTTCTTC.

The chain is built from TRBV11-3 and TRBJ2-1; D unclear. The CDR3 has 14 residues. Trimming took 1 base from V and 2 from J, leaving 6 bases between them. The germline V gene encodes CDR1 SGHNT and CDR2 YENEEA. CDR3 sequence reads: CASSLVGTYNEQFF. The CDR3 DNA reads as TGTGCCAGCAGCTTAGTTGGCACCTACAATGAGCAGTTCTTC.

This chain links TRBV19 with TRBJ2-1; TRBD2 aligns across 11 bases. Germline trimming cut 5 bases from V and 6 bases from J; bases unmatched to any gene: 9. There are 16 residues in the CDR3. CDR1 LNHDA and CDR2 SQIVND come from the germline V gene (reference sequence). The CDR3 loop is CASSVLTGLAANEQFF. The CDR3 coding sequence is TGTGCCAGTAGTGTACTCACGGGACTAGCGGCCAATGAGCAGTTCTTC.

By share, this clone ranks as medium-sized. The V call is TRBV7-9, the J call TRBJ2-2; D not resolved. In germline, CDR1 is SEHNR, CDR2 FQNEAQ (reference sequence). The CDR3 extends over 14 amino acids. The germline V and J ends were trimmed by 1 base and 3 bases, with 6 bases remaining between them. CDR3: CASSLVTHTGELFF. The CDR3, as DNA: TGTGCCAGCAGCTTAGTGACACACACCGGGGAGCTGTTTTTT.

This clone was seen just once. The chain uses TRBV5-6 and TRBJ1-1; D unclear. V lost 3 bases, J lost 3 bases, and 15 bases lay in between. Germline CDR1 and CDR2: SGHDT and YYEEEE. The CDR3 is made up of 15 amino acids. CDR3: CASSSPVGLDTEAFF. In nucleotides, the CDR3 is TGTGCCAGCAGCTCCCCTGTTGGGCTGGACACTGAAGCTTTCTTT.

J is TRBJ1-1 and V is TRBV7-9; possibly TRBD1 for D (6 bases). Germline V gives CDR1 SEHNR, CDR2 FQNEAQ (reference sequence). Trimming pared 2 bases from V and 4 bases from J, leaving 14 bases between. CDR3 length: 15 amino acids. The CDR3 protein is CASSLRAGGRTEAFF. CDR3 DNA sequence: TGTGCCAGCAGCTTACGTGCGGGGGGCCGCACTGAAGCTTTCTTT. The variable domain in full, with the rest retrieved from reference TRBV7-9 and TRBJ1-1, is DTGVSQNPRHKITKRGQNVTFRCDPISEHNRLYWYRQTLGQGPEFLTYFQNEAQLEKSRLLSDRFSAERPKGSFSTLEIQRTEQGDSAMYLCASSLRAGGRTEAFFGQGTRLTVV.

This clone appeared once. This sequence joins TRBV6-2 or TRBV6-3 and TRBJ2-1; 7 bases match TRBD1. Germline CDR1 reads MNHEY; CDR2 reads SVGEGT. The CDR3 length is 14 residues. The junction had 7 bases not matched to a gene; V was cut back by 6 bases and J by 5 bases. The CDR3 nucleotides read TGTGCCAGCAGCTCGGGACAGACAAACAATGAGCAGTTCTTC. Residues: CASSSGQTNNEQFF.

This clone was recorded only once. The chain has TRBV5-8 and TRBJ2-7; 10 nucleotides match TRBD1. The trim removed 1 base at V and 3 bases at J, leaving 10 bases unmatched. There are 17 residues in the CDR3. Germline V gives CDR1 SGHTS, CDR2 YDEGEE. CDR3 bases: TGTGCCAGCAGCTTGACGTTTGGGGGGGACAGGGGCTACGAGCAGTACTTC. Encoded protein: CASSLTFGGDRGYEQYF.

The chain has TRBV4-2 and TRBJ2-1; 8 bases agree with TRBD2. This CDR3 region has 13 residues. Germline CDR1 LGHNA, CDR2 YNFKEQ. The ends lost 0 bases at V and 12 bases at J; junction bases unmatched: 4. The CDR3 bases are TGTGCCAGCAGCCAAGATCCGGGACTAGGGCAGTTCTTC. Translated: CASSQDPGLGQFF.

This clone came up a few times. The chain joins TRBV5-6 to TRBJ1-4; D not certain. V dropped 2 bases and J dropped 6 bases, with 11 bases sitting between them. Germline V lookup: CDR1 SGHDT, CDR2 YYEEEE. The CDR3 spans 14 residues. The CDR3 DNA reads TGTGCCAGCAGCTTCTGGGAGTCCCATGAAAAACTGTTTTTT. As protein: CASSFWESHEKLFF.

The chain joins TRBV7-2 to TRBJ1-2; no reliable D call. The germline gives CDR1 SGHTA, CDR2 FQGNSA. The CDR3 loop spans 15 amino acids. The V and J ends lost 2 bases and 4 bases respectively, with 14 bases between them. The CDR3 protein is CASSLFVGEPYGYTF. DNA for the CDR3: TGTGCCAGCAGCTTATTTGTCGGAGAACCCTATGGCTACACCTTC.

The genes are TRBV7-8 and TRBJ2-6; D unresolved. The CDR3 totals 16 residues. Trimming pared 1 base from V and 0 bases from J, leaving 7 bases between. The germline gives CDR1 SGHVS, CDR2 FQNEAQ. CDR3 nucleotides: TGTGCCAGCAGCTTAGTCGAGAGCTCTGGGGCCAACGTCCTGACTTTC. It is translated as CASSLVESSGANVLTF.

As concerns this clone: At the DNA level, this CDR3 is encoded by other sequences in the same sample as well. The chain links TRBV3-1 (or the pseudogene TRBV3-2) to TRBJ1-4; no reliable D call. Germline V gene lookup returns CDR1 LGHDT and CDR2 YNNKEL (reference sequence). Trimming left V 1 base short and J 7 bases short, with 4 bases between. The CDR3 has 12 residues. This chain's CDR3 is CASSQGGEKLFF. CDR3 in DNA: TGTGCCAGCAGCCAAGGAGGTGAAAAACTGTTTTTT.

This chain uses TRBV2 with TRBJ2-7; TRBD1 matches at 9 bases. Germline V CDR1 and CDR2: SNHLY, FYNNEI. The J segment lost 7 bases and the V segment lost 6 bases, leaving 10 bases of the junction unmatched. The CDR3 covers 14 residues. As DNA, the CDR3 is TGTGCCAGCAGGCCACCGGGACAGGGTCGAGAGCAGTACTTC. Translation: CASRPPGQGREQYF. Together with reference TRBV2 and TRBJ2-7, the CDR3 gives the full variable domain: EPEVTQTPSHQVTQMGQEVILRCVPISNHLYFYWYRQILGQKVEFLVSFYNNEISEKSEIFDDQFSVERPDGSNFTLKIRSTKLEDSAMYFCASRPPGQGREQYFGPGTRLTVT.

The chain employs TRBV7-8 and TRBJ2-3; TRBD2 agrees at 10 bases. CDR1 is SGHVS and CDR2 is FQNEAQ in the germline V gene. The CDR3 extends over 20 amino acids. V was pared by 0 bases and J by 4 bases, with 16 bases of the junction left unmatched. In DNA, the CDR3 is TGTGCCAGCAGCTTAGCCGGTATTGGGCTAGCGGGAGTTAGCTCAGATACGCAGTATTTT. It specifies CASSLAGIGLAGVSSDTQYF.

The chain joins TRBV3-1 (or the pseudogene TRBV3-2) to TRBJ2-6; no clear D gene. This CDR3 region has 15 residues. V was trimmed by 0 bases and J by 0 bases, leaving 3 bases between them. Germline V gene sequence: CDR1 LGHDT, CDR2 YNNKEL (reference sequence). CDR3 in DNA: TGTGCCAGCAGCCAAGATATCTCTGGGGCCAACGTCCTGACTTTC. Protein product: CASSQDISGANVLTF.

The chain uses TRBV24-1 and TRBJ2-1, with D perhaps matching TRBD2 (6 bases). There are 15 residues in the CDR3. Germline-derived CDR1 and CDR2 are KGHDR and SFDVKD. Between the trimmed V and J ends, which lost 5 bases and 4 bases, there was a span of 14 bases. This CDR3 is CATSGDTRGYNEQFF. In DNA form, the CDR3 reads TGTGCCACCAGTGGGGATACCCGGGGGTACAATGAGCAGTTCTTC.